This TCR beta chain is from a study of cytomegalovirus exposure and HLA in healthy donors (dated by TCRdb to about 2017). About the investigation overall: According to an earlier analysis of a few hundred of the donors, about 190 million T cells yielded 120 million or so unique TCR beta sequences and approximately 300 Gb of sequence data. The later analysis used no new phenotypic data to find candidate immune exposures, relying instead on TCR beta sequences and their occurrence across donors. Typing coverage differed by locus: A, B, C, DRB1 and DQB1 were typed in about 620-640 donors, DQA1 in roughly 500, DPA1 in around 610, and DPB1 in 450 to 490. A separate validation cohort of 100 to 150 different subjects was used in addition to the 666-subject first cohort. Because of strong linkage in the cohort, five DR-DQ haplotypes were treated as single units for association and clustering. Class I and class II HLA loci were covered by the typing at four-digit resolution. To predict cytomegalovirus infection status, the study combined high-throughput TCR immunosequencing, statistical association of individual TCRs with disease status, and machine learning. All discovery cohort repertoires had been generated on a single sequencing platform. To study patterns of TCR occurrence, a later analysis re-analyzed previously published TCR beta repertoires from 500 to 850 donors and added high-resolution HLA genotyping. The genetic ancestry cluster associated with self-reported Caucasian donors included about 81% of the roughly 380 genotyped donors. In a later genetic analysis, genome-wide SNP genotypes for 398 of the 666 donors were used, and that subset was treated as a discovery cohort. The study used immunosequencing to profile the T cell repertoires of 666 subjects and linked those repertoires to cytomegalovirus serostatus. The study aimed to test whether signatures of past pathogen exposure could be identified by cataloging public T cell receptors. Alongside the repertoire data, information on donor age, sex, ethnicity and CMV serostatus was compiled. In an earlier analysis of several hundred of the donors, high-throughput TCR beta sequencing was used to judge whether each TCR beta V gene segment behaved as functional or pseudogenic. On average, roughly 250,000 unique TCR beta nucleotide sequences were sequenced per donor among roughly 430 genotyped donors of the cohort, with roughly 18% of those sequences being non-productive. An early release that covered about 640 HLA-typed donors contained around 300 gigabases of sequencing data and tens of millions of unique TCR sequences.

In total, around 600 healthy bone marrow donors made up the cohort. All cohort members were sampled while nominally healthy, although unrecorded immune exposures were likely present. The donor was CMV seronegative and was included in the group of approximately 350 seronegative cohort members. Every donor gave a peripheral blood sample, and the peripheral blood mononuclear cells from that sample were used for TCR beta sequencing. Genomic DNA was extracted from the blood cell samples with the Qiagen DNeasy Blood Extraction Kit. The library was built by means of the immunoSEQ multiplex PCR assay. For the multiplex PCR, a mixture combining 60 forward primers for TCR Vbeta segments and 13 reverse primers for TCR Jbeta segments was used. The CDR3 region of rearranged TCR beta genes was amplified from genomic DNA by a multiplex PCR assay. The Illumina HiSeq System was used to sequence the amplified TCR beta libraries as 87-base-pair reads. The authors' pipeline ran thus. A later analysis counted approximately 74 million unique TCR beta chains across the 670 or so repertoires, and around 12 million of these chains were shared by at least two donors. Raw reads were error-corrected and collapsed into unique sequences by a nearest-neighbor algorithm in which closely related sequences were merged to remove PCR and sequencing errors. Alignment of CDR3 sequences to IMGT reference sequences was used to assign V, D and J gene segments. For a sequence to be retained, a match of at least six nucleotides was required to both a V gene segment and a J gene segment. Rearrangements were called productive when the CDR3 lacked stop codons and stayed in frame with V and J; all others were non-productive. CDR3 was defined according to IMGT convention as the region running from the second conserved V-encoded cysteine to the conserved J-encoded phenylalanine. The earlier analysis of about 590 of the donors excluded sequences that lacked an unambiguous match to a single V gene segment. An earlier analysis of about 600 of the donors called V segments functional above 56.7% productive rearrangements and segregating when the between-donor standard deviation exceeded 5%. A statistical classification framework was developed to diagnose cytomegalovirus status using the catalog of TCR beta chain sequences. A later analysis assigned V and J genes by comparing TCR nucleotide sequences with IMGT/GENE-DB human TR gene sequences. A later analysis assigned CDR3 sequences and most-parsimonious VDJ recombination scenarios with the TCRdist pipeline. In a later analysis, every TCR beta chain was defined by the combination of its CDR3 amino acid sequence and its V-gene family, and reads without a unique V-gene family were dropped. A later analysis removed roughly 590 highly shared, low-generation-probability nucleotide sequences to deal with suspected cross-contamination and a sequencing artifact. A later analysis calculated a clonal expansion index for each public chain from normalized within-repertoire ranks of inferred template counts. A later analysis computed generation probabilities with a VDJ recombination model fitted to out-of-frame rearrangements, and checked the results against IGoR. In a later analysis, hypergeometric tests were used to score TCR-TCR, TCR-HLA and TCR-CMV co-occurrence, with a repertoire-size bias correction applied to TCR pairs. False discovery rates were estimated in a later analysis by permuting HLA or CMV assignments 20 times. In a later analysis, co-occurring TCRs were grouped using DBSCAN, with TCRdist sequence similarity added in when clustering inside HLA-allele-positive subsets. Repertoires with fewer than 30,000 or more than 120,000 public chains were left out of co-occurrence clustering, as were about 5 repertoires with anomalous nucleotide sharing. The table comes from immuneACCESS by way of TCRdb, which keeps in-frame sequences with V and J called. Part of the clones is missing from these tables; in studies checked, under half for an unresolved V gene and the rest for unknown reasons. The V and J calls and clone size come from that table; D and trimming were worked out from the DNA. A total of 55,000 to 85,000 clones appear in this sample, about nine tenths of them only once. The ten largest clones take up roughly 2% of the sample.

Study-wide conclusions, independent of this receptor: According to a later analysis, most CMV-associated TCR beta chains appeared to be HLA-restricted, and the HLA associations seemed to be driven largely by CMV exposure. Compared with equally common non-associated chains, HLA-associated TCR beta chains in a later analysis were more clonally expanded and had lower generation probabilities. An association between a missense DCLRE1C variant and V-gene and J-gene trimming of TCR beta chains was found in a later genetic analysis and replicated in an independent cohort. Correlated functional status among segregating V segments might reflect linkage disequilibrium, but an unknown experimental factor could not be ruled out. At a false discovery rate of 0.05, a later analysis linked 16,000 or so TCR beta sequences to specific HLA alleles. Presence/absence analyses assumed roughly uniform sequencing depth across donors, an assumption that may not hold. It was suggested by the authors that the approach could potentially be generalized to other disease states and immunological phenotypes. Assigning TCR associations to individual alleles was difficult when HLA alleles, especially DR and DQ, strongly co-occurred. Immune exposure information for the cohort was limited to CMV serostatus. Only TCR beta chains were sequenced in this cohort, and the absence of alpha or paired-chain data limited detectable features. About 15 rarely observed V segments, including chromosome 9 orphons, were excluded from the earlier analysis of about 600 of the donors because counts were too low. In the study, 150 to 200 TCR beta chains were listed as associated with cytomegalovirus. Several of the top co-occurrence clusters appeared to be linked to parvovirus B19, influenza, CMV and Epstein-Barr virus, according to a later analysis. A further reported finding was that TCR beta sequences accurately predicted the HLA-A and HLA-B alleles for most subjects in the first cohort. Broadly in line with IMGT annotations, most TCR beta V segments showed up in productive rearrangements about 87% or about 30% of the time in an earlier analysis of 587 of the donors. According to a later genetic analysis, donors in an Asian-associated ancestry cluster had fewer N-insertions in productive TCRs than the approximately 610-donor mean. In a later analysis, TCR association rates were found to vary across HLA loci, with the most associated TCRs seen for DRB1 alleles and the fewest for HLA-C alleles. A few of the identified cytomegalovirus-associated TCR beta chains were confirmed in vitro to be specific for cytomegalovirus antigens. The classifier was reported to diagnose cytomegalovirus status with high specificity and sensitivity in both the original and validation cohorts. The 87-base-pair reads could not distinguish some IMGT-functional V segments, including TRBV6-2 and TRBV6-3, so those segments were excluded. A cluster of highly shared sequence variants was judged likely to be a technical artifact of the sequencing pipeline. HLA typing was unavailable for some donors at each locus, so association tests used only the typed subset. Most TCR sequences were seen in very few donors, while some public TCRs were found in many individuals.

The germline V end is reduced by 4 bases and the J end by 2 bases; junction bases left unmatched: 7. CDR1 and CDR2, looked up from the germline V gene, are MGHRA and YSYEKL. The CDR3 runs 16 amino acids, cysteine and phenylalanine included. The read is trimmed to its CDR3 DNA, 48 bases read in frame from base 1. For this clone: Its recognized antigen is unknown. It has no much larger one-base neighbor in the sample; base qualities were not kept.

The TCR comes from a woman aged 30 to 39 in good health and CMV-seronegative. The sequence links TRBV4-1 to TRBJ2-2, with 7 central nucleotides matching TRBD1. Sequencing input: PBMCs. The CDR3 corresponds to CASSPGQDHNTGELFF. The DNA sequence is TGCGCCAGCAGCCCCGGACAGGACCATAACACCGGGGAGCTGTTTTTT.